The present T cell receptor (beta chain) was sequenced within a study of cytomegalovirus exposure and HLA in healthy donors. Whole-study context: An early release of data contained 75 million to 100 million unique TCRs, which came from HLA-typed donors.

The V and J ends lost 4 bases and 1 base respectively, with 8 bases between them. Germline CDR1 is MNHEY and CDR2 is SMNVEV (reference sequence). The CDR3 is made up of 14 amino acids. Use of 60 Vbeta and 13 Jbeta primers characterized the PCR. The data were produced by immunoSEQ multiplex PCR, yet TCRdb's version contains in-frame clones alone and is incomplete. Of 95,000 to 100,000 clones in the sample, 60% to 85% were seen once. This chain joins TRBV27 and TRBJ1-5; D ambiguous. The sequenced material came from PBMCs. This receptor was identified in a man aged 50-60 years in good health and CMV-seronegative. As DNA, the CDR3 is TGTGCCAGCAGTTCCCTTGGCAGCAATCAGCCCCAGCATTTT. As protein: CASSSLGSNQPQHF.